This TCR beta chain is from a study of CXCR3-negative and CXCR3-positive naive CD8 T cells. The study made its TRB cDNA libraries by 5' RACE, adding UMI labels. TCRdb reworked the 5' RACE reads into one entry per CDR3 protein, no DNA. The listing contains under 55,000 distinct CDR3 sequences. CDR1 and CDR2 from the germline V gene are MNHEY and SMNVEV (reference sequence). The CDR3 is 17 amino acids. Study observations and caveats: Diversity proved comparably high across both naive subsets and much lower in memory CD8+ cells. The study found that naive CXCR3-negative and CXCR3-positive cells shared TRBV-TRBJ usage, while memory cells differed.

Investigators sorted each CD8+ T cell subset in triplicate, taking roughly 330,000 cells each time. This clonotype counts as medium-sized by frequency. Its antigen is unknown. The sequence was obtained from a human donor in good health. Some clones in this sample may be carry-over from other donors' samples. This rearrangement joins TRBV27 to TRBJ2-7; as DNA is missing, the TRBD1 call by TCRdb cannot be tested. The sequenced sample was memory CD8+ T cells from blood. This CDR3 reads CASSSGTYGVSYYEQYF.